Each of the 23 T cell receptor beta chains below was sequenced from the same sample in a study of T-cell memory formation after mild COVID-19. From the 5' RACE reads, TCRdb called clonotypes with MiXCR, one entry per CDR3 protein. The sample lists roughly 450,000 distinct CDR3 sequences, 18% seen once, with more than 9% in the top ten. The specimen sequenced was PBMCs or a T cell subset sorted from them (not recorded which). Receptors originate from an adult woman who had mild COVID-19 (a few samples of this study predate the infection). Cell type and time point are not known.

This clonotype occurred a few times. The CDR3 DNA reads as TGTGCCACCAGCAGAGGGACAGGGGGCAGTGATACGCAGTATTTT. As protein: CATSRGTGGSDTQYF. The V and J genes are TRBV15 and TRBJ2-3, with TRBD1 matching over 11 bases. The ends lost 1 base at V and 6 bases at J; junction bases unmatched: 3. Germline V lookup: CDR1 LNHNV, CDR2 YYDKDF (reference sequence). CDR3 length equals 15 residues.

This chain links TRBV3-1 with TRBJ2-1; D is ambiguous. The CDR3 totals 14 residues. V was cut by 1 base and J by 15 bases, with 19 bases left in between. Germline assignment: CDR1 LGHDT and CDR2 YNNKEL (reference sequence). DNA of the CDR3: TGTGCCAGCAGCCAAGTCCGGTCGGAACCCAGTCGGTTCTTC. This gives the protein CASSQVRSEPSRFF.

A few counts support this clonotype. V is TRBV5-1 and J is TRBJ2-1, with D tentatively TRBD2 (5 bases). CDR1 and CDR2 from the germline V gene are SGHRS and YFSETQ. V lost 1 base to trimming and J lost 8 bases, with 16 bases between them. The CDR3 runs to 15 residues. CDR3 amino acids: CASSLQSVGLDEQFF. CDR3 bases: TGCGCCAGCAGCTTGCAAAGCGTCGGACTGGATGAGCAGTTCTTC.

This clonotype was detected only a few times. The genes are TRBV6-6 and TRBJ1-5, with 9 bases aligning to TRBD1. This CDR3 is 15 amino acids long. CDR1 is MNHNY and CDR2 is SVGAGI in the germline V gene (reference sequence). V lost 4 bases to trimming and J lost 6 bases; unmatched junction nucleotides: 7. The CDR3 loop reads CASSFQGQGFQPQHF. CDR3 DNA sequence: TGTGCCAGCAGTTTTCAGGGACAGGGTTTTCAGCCCCAGCATTTT.

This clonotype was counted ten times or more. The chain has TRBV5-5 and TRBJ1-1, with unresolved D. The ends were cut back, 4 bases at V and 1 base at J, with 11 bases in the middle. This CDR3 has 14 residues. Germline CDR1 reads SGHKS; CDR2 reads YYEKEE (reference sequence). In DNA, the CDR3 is TGTGCCAGCAGCCCGCGAGTGGGGAACACTGAAGCTTTCTTT. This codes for CASSPRVGNTEAFF. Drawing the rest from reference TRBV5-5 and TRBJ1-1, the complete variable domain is DAGVTQSPTHLIKTRGQQVTLRCSPISGHKSVSWYQQVLGQGPQFIFQYYEKEERGRGNFPDRFSARQFPNYSSELNVNALLLGDSALYLCASSPRVGNTEAFFGQGTRLTVV.

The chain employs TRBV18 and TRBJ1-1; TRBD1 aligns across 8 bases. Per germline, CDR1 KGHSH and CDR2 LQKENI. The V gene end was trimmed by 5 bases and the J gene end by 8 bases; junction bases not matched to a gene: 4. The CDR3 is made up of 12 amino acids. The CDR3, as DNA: TGTGCCAGCTCATCATACAGGGGGGAAGCTTTCTTT. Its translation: CASSSYRGEAFF. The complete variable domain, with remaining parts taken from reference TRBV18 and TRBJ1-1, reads NAGVMQNPRHLVRRRGQEARLRCSPMKGHSHVYWYRQLPEEGLKFMVYLQKENIIDESGMPKERFSAEFPKEGPSILRIQQVVRGDSAAYFCASSSYRGEAFFGQGTRLTVV.

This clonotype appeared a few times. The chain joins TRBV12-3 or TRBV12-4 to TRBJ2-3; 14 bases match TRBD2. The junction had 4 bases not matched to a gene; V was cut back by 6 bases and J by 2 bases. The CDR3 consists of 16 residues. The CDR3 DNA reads TGTGCCAGCAGCGGGACTAGCGGGGGAAACACAGATACGCAGTATTTT. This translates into CASSGTSGGNTDTQYF.

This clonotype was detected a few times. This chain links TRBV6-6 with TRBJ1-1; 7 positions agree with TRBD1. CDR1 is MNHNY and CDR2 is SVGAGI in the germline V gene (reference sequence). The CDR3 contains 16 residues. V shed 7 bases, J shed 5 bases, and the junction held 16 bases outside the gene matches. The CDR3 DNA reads TGTGCCAGCAACCCCCCACGCAACAGGGGAAGGACTGAAGCTTTCTTT. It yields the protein CASNPPRNRGRTEAFF.

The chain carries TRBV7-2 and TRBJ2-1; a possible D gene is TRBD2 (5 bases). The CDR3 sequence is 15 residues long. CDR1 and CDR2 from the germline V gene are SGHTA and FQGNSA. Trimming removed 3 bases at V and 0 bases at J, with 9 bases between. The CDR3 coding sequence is TGTGCCAGCAGCTTTGCGGGCCCCTCCTACAATGAGCAGTTCTTC. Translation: CASSFAGPSYNEQFF.

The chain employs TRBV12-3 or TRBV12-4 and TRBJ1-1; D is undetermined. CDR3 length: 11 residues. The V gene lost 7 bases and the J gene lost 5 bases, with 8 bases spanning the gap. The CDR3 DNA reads TGTGCCAGCATTCGATGGACTGAAGCTTTCTTT. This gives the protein CASIRWTEAFF.

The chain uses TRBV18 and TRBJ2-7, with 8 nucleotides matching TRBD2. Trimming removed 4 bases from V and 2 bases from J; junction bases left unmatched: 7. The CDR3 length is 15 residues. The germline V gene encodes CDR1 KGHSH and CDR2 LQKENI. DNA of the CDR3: TGTGCCAGCTCACAGGCCGGGGGGGCTACCTACGAGCAGTACTTC. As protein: CASSQAGGATYEQYF.

CDR3 region: CASSPSVRSETQYF. In nucleotides, the CDR3 is TGTGCCAGCAGCCCGTCAGTTCGGTCAGAGACCCAGTACTTC. The chain links TRBV3-1 to TRBJ2-5; D gene uncertain. The CDR3 extends over 14 amino acids. The ends were cut back, 4 bases at V and 4 bases at J, with 13 bases in the middle. The germline V gene encodes CDR1 LGHDT and CDR2 YNNKEL (reference sequence).

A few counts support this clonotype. CDR3 bases: TGTGCCAGCAGTGACTCCCGGGACCTTAATACGCAGTATTTT. Encoded protein: CASSDSRDLNTQYF. This chain connects TRBV6-4 to TRBJ2-3; D tentatively reads TRBD1 or TRBD2 (5 bases each). The CDR3 has 14 residues. CDR1 and CDR2 from the germline V gene are MRHNA and SNTAGT. Between the trimmed V and J ends, which lost 0 bases and 7 bases, there was a span of 11 bases.

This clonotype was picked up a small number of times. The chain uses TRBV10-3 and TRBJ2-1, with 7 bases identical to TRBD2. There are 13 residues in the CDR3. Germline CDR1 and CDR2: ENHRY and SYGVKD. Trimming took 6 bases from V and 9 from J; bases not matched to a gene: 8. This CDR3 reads CAISETSLGEQFF. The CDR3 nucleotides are TGTGCCATCAGCGAGACTAGCTTGGGTGAGCAGTTCTTC.

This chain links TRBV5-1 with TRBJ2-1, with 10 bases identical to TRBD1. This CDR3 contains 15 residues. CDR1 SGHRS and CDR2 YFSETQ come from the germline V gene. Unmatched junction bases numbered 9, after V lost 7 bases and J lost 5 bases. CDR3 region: CASAPGTGVDNEQFF. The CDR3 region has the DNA TGCGCCAGCGCCCCCGGGACAGGGGTTGACAATGAGCAGTTCTTC. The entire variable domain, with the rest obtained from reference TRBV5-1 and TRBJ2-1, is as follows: KAGVTQTPRYLIKTRGQQVTLSCSPISGHRSVSWYQQTPGQGLQFLFEYFSETQRNKGNFPGRFSGRQFSNSRSEMNVSTLELGDSALYLCASAPGTGVDNEQFFGPGTRLTVL.

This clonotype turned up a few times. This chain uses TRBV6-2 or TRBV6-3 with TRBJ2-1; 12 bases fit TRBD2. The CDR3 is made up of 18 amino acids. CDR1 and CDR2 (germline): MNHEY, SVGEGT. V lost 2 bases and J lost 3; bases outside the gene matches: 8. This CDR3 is CASSYRFTSGRYYNEQFF. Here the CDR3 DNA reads TGTGCCAGCAGTTACCGTTTCACTAGCGGGAGGTACTACAATGAGCAGTTCTTC.

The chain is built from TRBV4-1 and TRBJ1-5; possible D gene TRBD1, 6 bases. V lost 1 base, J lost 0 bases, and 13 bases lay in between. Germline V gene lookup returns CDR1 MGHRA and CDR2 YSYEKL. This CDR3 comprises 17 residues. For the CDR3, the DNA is TGCGCCAGCAGCCAAGCCACAGGGATCTATAGCAATCAGCCCCAGCATTTT. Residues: CASSQATGIYSNQPQHF.

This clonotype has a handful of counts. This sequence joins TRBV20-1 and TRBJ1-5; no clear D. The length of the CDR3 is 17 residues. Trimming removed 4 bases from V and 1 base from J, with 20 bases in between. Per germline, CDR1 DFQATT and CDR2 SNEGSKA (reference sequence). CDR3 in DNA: TGCAGTGCTAATCCGTTTGGGTCCCCGGGGAGCAATCAGCCCCAGCATTTT. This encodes CSANPFGSPGSNQPQHF.

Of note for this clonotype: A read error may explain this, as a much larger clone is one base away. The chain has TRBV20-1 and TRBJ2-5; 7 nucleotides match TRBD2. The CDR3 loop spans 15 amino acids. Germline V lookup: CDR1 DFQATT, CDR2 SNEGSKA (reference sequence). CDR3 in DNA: TGCAATGCTAGAGGGAGCGGGACCCCAGGAGAGACCCAGTACTTC. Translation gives CNARGSGTPGETQYF.

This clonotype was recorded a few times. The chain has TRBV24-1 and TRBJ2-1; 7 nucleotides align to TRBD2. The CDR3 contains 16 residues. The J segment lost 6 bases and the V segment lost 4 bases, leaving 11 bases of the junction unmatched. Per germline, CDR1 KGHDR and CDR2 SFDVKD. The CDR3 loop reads CATSDPGLGGINEQFF. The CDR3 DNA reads TGTGCCACCAGTGACCCCGGACTAGGCGGCATCAATGAGCAGTTCTTC.

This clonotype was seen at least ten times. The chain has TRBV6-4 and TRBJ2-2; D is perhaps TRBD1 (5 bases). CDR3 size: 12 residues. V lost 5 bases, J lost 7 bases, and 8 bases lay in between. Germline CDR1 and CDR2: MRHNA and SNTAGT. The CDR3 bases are TGTGCCAGCAGTTCAGGGTTCGGGGAGCTGTTTTTT. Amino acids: CASSSGFGELFF.

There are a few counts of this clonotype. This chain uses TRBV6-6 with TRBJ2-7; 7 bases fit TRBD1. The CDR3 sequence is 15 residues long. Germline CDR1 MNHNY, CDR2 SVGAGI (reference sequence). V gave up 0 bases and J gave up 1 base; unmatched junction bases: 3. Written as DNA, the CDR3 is TGTGCCAGCAGTTACTCGTCGGGACAGTCCTACGAGCAGTACTTC. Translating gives CASSYSSGQSYEQYF.

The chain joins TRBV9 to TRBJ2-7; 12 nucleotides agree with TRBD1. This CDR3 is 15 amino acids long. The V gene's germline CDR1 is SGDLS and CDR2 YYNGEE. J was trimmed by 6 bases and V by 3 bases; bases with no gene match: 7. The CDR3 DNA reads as TGTGCCAGCAGCGCCACCGGGACAGGGGGCAGCGAGCAGTACTTC. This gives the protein CASSATGTGGSEQYF.